The present TCR beta chain was sequenced within a study of blood T cells in healthy people across ages. Together with a sample-barcoded 5' primer, a J-beta primer mix was included in a second PCR lasting about 6 to 12 cycles. TCRdb re-analysed the 5' RACE reads in MiXCR, keeping a single row per CDR3 protein. The table has approximately 760,000 distinct CDR3 sequences, roughly 25% seen once. The CDR3 contains 14 residues. CDR1 and CDR2 (germline): MNHEY, SMNVEV (reference sequence). Trimming pared 3 bases from V and 0 bases from J, leaving 9 bases between. This clonotype was seen only a few times. The same sample was also used in a study of T cells of mothers and their children. That study reports: RNA that had been extracted went wholly into cDNA synthesis, at roughly 1.5 ug per 15 ul. For the second PCR, the M1S primer put in sample barcodes and 2-4 random nucleotides. Within related and unrelated pairs, thymic selection shapes TCR recombination output in a similar way.

The chain has TRBV27 and TRBJ2-7; D is unresolved. The sequencing sample was made of blood. The receptor was isolated from a boy between 10 and 17 years old in good health. CDR3 sequence: CASSFGSSSYEQYF. The CDR3 coding sequence is TGTGCCAGCAGTTTTGGGTCTAGCTCCTACGAGCAGTACTTC.